The 15 T cell receptor beta chains reported below all come from one sample, sequenced in a study of blood T cells in healthy people across ages (dated by TCRdb to 2013 to 2016). The library was produced with 5' RACE. Data came from an Illumina HiSeq 2500. A second PCR of 7 to 11 cycles was run with a J-beta primer mix and a sample-barcoded 5' primer. The public reads were reanalyzed by TCRdb: fastp trimming at Q25, MiXCR alignment, in-frame beta chains only. Each CDR3 protein gets just one entry, which takes the most common genes and DNA from the rows behind it. In this sample the table shows about 780,000 distinct CDR3 sequences, 35% to 60% of which occur a single time. The leading ten clones occupy 15% to 20% of the sample. The sample taken for sequencing was blood. These receptors came from a man at least 80 years old in good health.

The rearrangement joins TRBV7-2 to TRBJ2-3; D perhaps matches TRBD2 (6 bases). Germline loops: CDR1 SGHTA, CDR2 FQGNSA. V shed 1 base and J shed 1 base, with 12 bases lying between them. The CDR3 is 16 residues long. The CDR3 DNA reads as TGTGCCAGCAGCTTAGGGACGGGAGCCCGCACAGATACGCAGTATTTT. Protein product: CASSLGTGARTDTQYF.

This clonotype was seen once. This sequence may be a read error, since a much larger clone differs from it by one base. Here the CDR3 omits its conserved ending phenylalanine or tryptophan, so a read error is the likely source. V gene TRBV27 combines with J gene TRBJ2-5; 7 nucleotides align to TRBD2. The end of the DNA fits TRBJ2-7 better, so the J call may be wrong. The CDR3 totals 14 residues. The V gene's germline CDR1 is MNHEY and CDR2 SMNVEV (reference sequence). The CDR3 here is CASSLLGGGYEQYL. DNA of the CDR3: TGTGCCAGCAGTTTACTGGGGGGGGGCTACGAGCAGTACTTG.

This clonotype was seen at least ten times. The rearrangement joins TRBV18 to TRBJ2-6; D unclear. The CDR3 has 15 amino acids. Looked up from germline, CDR1 is KGHSH and CDR2 is LQKENI. Trimming shortened V by 3 bases and J by 0 bases, and 6 bases separated the two germline ends. The CDR3 is CASSPRSSGANVLTF. CDR3 sequence (DNA): TGTGCCAGCTCACCGAGAAGCTCTGGGGCCAACGTCCTGACTTTC.

V and J are TRBV20-1 and TRBJ2-7, with D unresolved. The CDR3 has 15 residues. Germline V CDR1 and CDR2: DFQATT, SNEGSKA (reference sequence). Deletions cut 2 bases from V and 1 base from J, with 15 bases between. CDR3 sequence: CSARLLHRASYEQYF. The DNA for the CDR3 is TGCAGTGCTAGATTGTTGCATAGGGCTTCCTACGAGCAGTACTTC.

This clonotype was observed many times. This sequence joins TRBV4-3 and TRBJ2-5; TRBD1 or TRBD2 may be the D gene (5 bases each). This CDR3 spans 15 amino acids. The germline CDR1 and CDR2 sequences are LGHNA and YSLEER. Trimming left V 0 bases short and J 4 bases short, with 12 bases between. The CDR3 nucleotides read TGCGCCAGCAGCCAAGATTGGGGGTCTCGAGAGACCCAGTACTTC. Its protein product is CASSQDWGSRETQYF.

The table lists this clonotype with a few counts. V usage is TRBV20-1 and J usage is TRBJ2-1; 11 bases line up with TRBD2. The V segment lost 4 bases and the J segment 8 bases; nucleotides outside the gene matches: 10. The germline V gene encodes CDR1 DFQATT and CDR2 SNEGSKA (reference sequence). CDR3 length: 15 residues. CDR3 bases: TGCAGTGCTATTAGCGGGAGGGCTTCCAACGATGAGCAGTTCTTC. As protein: CSAISGRASNDEQFF.

The rearrangement uses TRBV24-1 and TRBJ2-1, with D perhaps TRBD1 or TRBD2 (5 bases each). Germline V gene lookup returns CDR1 KGHDR and CDR2 SFDVKD. V was cut by 11 bases and J by 13 bases, with 23 bases left in between. This CDR3 contains 13 residues. The CDR3 DNA sequence: TGTGCCAGCGCCCCGTCCGGGACGTATGTTCAGTTCTTC. Protein: CASAPSGTYVQFF.

This clonotype came up a few times. V and J are TRBV3-1 and TRBJ2-5; 12 nucleotides agree with TRBD2. This CDR3 has 15 amino acids. Germline lookup yields CDR1 LGHDT and CDR2 YNNKEL (reference sequence). Trimming at V came to 1 base and at J to 11 bases, leaving 8 bases not matched to a gene. The CDR3 sequence: CASSQGTSGVYGQYF. The CDR3 DNA reads TGTGCCAGCAGCCAAGGGACTAGCGGGGTTTACGGGCAGTACTTC.

This chain links TRBV24-1 with TRBJ2-3; TRBD2 matches 7 bases. The CDR3 sequence is 16 residues long. Germline V gene lookup returns CDR1 KGHDR and CDR2 SFDVKD. With 3 bases clipped from V and 4 bases from J, the junction kept 9 bases outside the gene matches. In DNA form, the CDR3 reads TGTGCCACCAGTGATGGGGCGGGAGTGAATTCAGATACGCAGTATTTT. Amino acids: CATSDGAGVNSDTQYF.

J is TRBJ2-1 and V is TRBV3-1; D is unclear. Deletions cut 0 bases from V and 9 bases from J, with 15 bases between. The CDR3 runs to 15 residues. The germline CDR1 and CDR2 sequences are LGHDT and YNNKEL (reference sequence). This CDR3 reads CASSQEVGKTGEQFF. CDR3 bases: TGTGCCAGCAGCCAAGAGGTGGGGAAGACTGGTGAGCAGTTCTTC.

This sequence joins TRBV3-1 and TRBJ2-5, with 13 bases fitting TRBD2. TRBJ2-7 matches the DNA end more closely, so the J call is doubtful. CDR3 length: 15 residues. CDR1 is LGHDT and CDR2 is YNNKEL in the germline V gene (reference sequence). The chain's CDR3 is CASSFGLAGVNEQYF. The CDR3 nucleotides read TGTGCCAGCAGCTTCGGACTAGCGGGAGTCAACGAGCAGTACTTC.

This clonotype was seen a single time. The chain joins TRBV5-1 to TRBJ1-2; TRBD1 agrees at 9 bases. The CDR3 is 16 amino acids. Germline CDR1 reads SGHRS; CDR2 reads YFSETQ. Losses at the gene ends were 4 bases for V and 6 bases for J; bases not matched to a gene: 13. CDR3 protein: CASSLPGTGISDGYTF. In DNA, the CDR3 is TGCGCCAGCAGCCTCCCCGGGACAGGGATCAGTGATGGCTACACCTTC.

The chain couples TRBV12-3 or TRBV12-4 to TRBJ2-1, with D hard to call. V lost 0 bases, J lost 7 bases, and 10 bases lay in between. The CDR3 extends over 14 amino acids. The CDR3 loop reads CASSLALNPNEQFF. The CDR3, as DNA: TGTGCCAGCAGTTTAGCGCTAAATCCAAATGAGCAGTTCTTC.

In the case of this clonotype: At one boundary the junction diverges from the germline segment, which might be a read error. This rearrangement joins TRBV12-3 or TRBV12-4 to TRBJ2-1; TRBD2 aligns across 8 bases. This CDR3 region has 14 residues. The CDR3 nucleotides are TGTGCCAGCAGTTCGGGACTAGTAAAGGGTGAGCGGTTCTTC. Amino acid sequence: CASSSGLVKGERFF.

Regarding this clonotype: A much larger clonotype is one base distant, so this may be a read error. The chain recombines TRBV6-2 or TRBV6-3 with TRBJ2-7; tentatively, D is TRBD2 (6 bases). CDR3 length: 13 amino acids. Germline V gene sequence: CDR1 MNHEY, CDR2 SVGEGT. Here the CDR3 reads CAGRRDEFYEQYF. The CDR3 DNA is TGTGCCGGCAGGCGGGACGAGTTCTACGAGCAGTACTTC.